This TCR beta chain was documented in a study of blood T cell repertoires in COVID-19. For the study at large: Material from acute and convalescent COVID-19 was sourced from the United States, Italy and Spain. T cells, B-cell-depleted T cells, or PBMCs supplied cDNA or gDNA.

V gave up 3 bases and J gave up 7 bases; unmatched junction bases: 8. Germline V gene data show CDR1 as KGHSH and CDR2 as LQKENI. This CDR3 has 14 residues. Study processing details: Amplification of reference gene primers was used by the study to estimate nucleated cell counts. Repertoires were generated with immunoSEQ multiplex PCR, while TCRdb's copy carries only in-frame clones and drops some. V, J and clone size reflect that table, while D and trimming were determined from the DNA. Seen here are about 43,000 clones, 80% to 90% observed once, and the top ten hold around 8.2%. This sequence joins TRBV18 and TRBJ1-2; 7 positions agree with TRBD1. Sequencing input: peripheral blood. The receptor was isolated from a man between 60 and 75 years old with active COVID-19. The CDR3 sequence is CASSPVQGEGGYTF. The CDR3, as DNA: TGTGCCAGCTCACCCGTTCAGGGGGAAGGTGGCTACACCTTC.